This T cell receptor (beta chain) originates from a study of shared clonotypes between healthy human individuals. Clones were sequenced by immunoSEQ multiplex PCR, and TCRdb holds only the in-frame ones, with some missing. The table lists over 1.4 million clones, roughly 96% of them singletons. The CDR3 consists of 15 residues. The V end was cut by 5 bases, the J end by 1 base, with 14 bases between. Per the germline V gene, CDR1 is SGHAT and CDR2 is FQNNGV. What was sequenced was naive CD4+ T cells sorted from blood. The subset is: CD45RA+ positively selected. V is TRBV11-2 and J is TRBJ2-5; weak D call: TRBD2 (5 bases). The clonotype comes from a man aged 25 to 40 in good health. The CDR3 region is CASSPGLTLQETQYF. The CDR3 DNA reads as TGTGCCAGCAGCCCCGGACTCACCCTCCAAGAGACCCAGTACTTC. Full variable domain (missing parts from reference TRBV11-2 and TRBJ2-5): EAGVAQSPRYKIIEKRQSVAFWCNPISGHATLYWYQQILGQGPKLLIQFQNNGVVDDSQLPKDRFSAERLKGVDSTLKIQPAKLEDSAVYLCASSPGLTLQETQYFGPGTRLLVL.